This TCR beta chain derives from a study of neurological immune-mediated disorders. General study results and limits: No CDR3 amino acid sequences recurred among expanded clones across subjects, suggesting private repertoires in all groups. Phylogenetic grouping assigned the repertoires of 18 of 34 multiple sclerosis patients to one related-CDR3 cluster, which constitutes a possible signature.

This clonotype has a count of ten or more. Antigen unknown. There are 13 residues in the CDR3. V shed 4 bases and J shed 3 bases, with 10 bases lying between them. TCRdb used MiXCR to reprocess the 5' RACE reads, holding one entry per CDR3 protein. Of approximately 100,000 distinct CDR3 sequences listed, around 3.3% are singletons. This sequence originates from a woman younger than 30 with multiple sclerosis. Sequences were obtained from PBMCs. The rearrangement uses TRBV12-3 or TRBV12-4 and TRBJ2-7; TRBD1 is a possible D gene (6 bases). CDR3 protein: CASSSGTNYEQYF. The CDR3 nucleotides read TGTGCCAGCAGTTCCGGGACAAACTACGAGCAGTACTTC.